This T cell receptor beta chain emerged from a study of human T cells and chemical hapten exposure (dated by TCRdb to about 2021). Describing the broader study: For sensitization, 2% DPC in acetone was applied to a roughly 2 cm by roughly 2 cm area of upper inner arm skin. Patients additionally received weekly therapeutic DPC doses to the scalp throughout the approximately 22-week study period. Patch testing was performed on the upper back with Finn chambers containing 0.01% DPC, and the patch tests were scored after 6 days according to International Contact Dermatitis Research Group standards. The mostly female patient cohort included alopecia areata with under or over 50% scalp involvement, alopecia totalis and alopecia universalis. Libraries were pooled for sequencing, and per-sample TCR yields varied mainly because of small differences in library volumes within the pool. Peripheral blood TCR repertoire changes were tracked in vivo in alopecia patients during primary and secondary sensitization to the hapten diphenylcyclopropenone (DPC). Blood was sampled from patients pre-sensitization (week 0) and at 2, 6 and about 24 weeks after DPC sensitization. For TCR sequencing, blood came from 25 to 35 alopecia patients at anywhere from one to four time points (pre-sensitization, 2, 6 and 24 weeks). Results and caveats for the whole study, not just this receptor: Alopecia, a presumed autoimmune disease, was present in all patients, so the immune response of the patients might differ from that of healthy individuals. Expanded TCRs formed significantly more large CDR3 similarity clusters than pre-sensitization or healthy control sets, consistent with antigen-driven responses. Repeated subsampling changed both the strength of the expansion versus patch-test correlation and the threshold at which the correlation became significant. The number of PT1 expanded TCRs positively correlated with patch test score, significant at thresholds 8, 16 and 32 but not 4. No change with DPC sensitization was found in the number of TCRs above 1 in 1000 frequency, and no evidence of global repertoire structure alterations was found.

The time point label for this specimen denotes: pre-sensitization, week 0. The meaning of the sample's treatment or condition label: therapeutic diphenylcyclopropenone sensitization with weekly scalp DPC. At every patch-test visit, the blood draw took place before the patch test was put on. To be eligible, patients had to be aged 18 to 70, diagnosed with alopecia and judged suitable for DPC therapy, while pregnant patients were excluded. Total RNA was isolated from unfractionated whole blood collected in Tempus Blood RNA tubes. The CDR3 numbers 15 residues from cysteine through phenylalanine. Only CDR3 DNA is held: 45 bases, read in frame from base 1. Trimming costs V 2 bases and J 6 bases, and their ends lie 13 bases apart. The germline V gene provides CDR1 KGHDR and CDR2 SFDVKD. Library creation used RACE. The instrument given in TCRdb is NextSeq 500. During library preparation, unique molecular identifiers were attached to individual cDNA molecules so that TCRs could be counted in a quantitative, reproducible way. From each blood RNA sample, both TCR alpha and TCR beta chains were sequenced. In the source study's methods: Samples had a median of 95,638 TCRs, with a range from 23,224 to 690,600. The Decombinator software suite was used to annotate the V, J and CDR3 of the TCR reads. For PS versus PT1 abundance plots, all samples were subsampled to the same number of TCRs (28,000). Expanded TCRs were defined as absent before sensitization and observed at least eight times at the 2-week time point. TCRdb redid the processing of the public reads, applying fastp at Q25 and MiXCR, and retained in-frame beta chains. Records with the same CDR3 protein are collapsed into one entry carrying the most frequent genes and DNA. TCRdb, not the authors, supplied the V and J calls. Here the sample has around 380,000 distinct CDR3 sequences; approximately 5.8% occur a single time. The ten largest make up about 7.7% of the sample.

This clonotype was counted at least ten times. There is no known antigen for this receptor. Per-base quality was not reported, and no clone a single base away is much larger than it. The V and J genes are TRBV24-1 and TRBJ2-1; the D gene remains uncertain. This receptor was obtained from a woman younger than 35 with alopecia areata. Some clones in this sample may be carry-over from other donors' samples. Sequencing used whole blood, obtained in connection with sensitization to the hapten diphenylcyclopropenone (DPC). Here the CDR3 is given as CATSDSQRFGNEQFF. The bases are TGTGCCACCAGTGATTCACAGAGATTCGGCAATGAGCAGTTCTTC.